The subject of this entry is one T cell receptor (beta chain). Its antigen is currently unknown. The repertoire was sequenced with immunoSEQ multiplex PCR; TCRdb's copy has only in-frame clones and lacks some. The table lists roughly 170,000 clones, approximately 94% of them singletons. This entry is derived from a study of T cell responses to AZD1222 COVID-19 vaccine. The CDR3 is 15 amino acids. Study results and caveats: Females made up more of the donors, who were largely white British, and clonal diversity may have come out too low.

The source material was peripheral blood, sampled 28 days after the second AZD1222 dose. The receptor comes from an adult who received the AZD1222 COVID-19 vaccine. The J gene is TRBJ1-2, the V gene TRBV21-1; the table's D call of TRBD1 was not tested on the DNA. TRBV21-1 is shown as a pseudogene. For the CDR3, the DNA is TGTGCCAGCAGCAAAGGGGCAGGGGGGTACTATGGCTACACCTTC. Translating it yields CASSKGAGGYYGYTF.